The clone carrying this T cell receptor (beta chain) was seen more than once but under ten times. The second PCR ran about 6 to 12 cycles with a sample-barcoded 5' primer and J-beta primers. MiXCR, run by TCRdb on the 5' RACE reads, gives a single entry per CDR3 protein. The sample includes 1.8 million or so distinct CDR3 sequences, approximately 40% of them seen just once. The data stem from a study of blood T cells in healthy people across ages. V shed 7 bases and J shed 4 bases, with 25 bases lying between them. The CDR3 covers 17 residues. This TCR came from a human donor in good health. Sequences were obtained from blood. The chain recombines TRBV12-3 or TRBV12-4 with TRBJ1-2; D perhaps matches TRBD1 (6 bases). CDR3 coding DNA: TGTGCCAGCACCTCCGGGGGCGGACAAGTTCTGGGCTATGGCTACACCTTC. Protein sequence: CASTSGGGQVLGYGYTF.